One and the same sample provided the 30 T cell receptor beta chains below, sequenced in a study of T cell responses to AZD1222 COVID-19 vaccine. Measured with immunoSEQ multiplex PCR; TCRdb has only the in-frame clones, and not every one. The top ten hold around 1.7% of the sample, which has 95,000 to 150,000 clones, about 90% seen once. Sequenced here: peripheral blood, sampled on day 0 of AZD1222 vaccination. The receptors shown here come from an adult in good health.

The rearrangement joins TRBV5-1 to TRBJ1-2; D remains unclear. Trimming shortened V by 4 bases and J by 0 bases, and 13 bases separated the two germline ends. The germline gives CDR1 SGHRS, CDR2 YFSETQ. CDR3 length: 15 amino acids. The CDR3 region has the DNA TGCGCCAGCAGCCCCTTTATGGCCCCTAACTATGGCTACACCTTC. Residues: CASSPFMAPNYGYTF.

V and J are TRBV18 and TRBJ2-7; D perhaps matches TRBD1 (6 bases). CDR1 and CDR2 from the germline V gene are KGHSH and LQKENI. The V and J ends lost 2 bases and 7 bases respectively, with 18 bases between them. The CDR3 is made up of 15 amino acids. The DNA of the CDR3 is TGTGCCAGCTCACCAGTGAACGGACAGTTGGAGGAGCAGTACTTC. Translating gives CASSPVNGQLEEQYF.

V gene TRBV18 combines with J gene TRBJ1-1; 10 bases agree with TRBD1. The trim removed 4 bases at V and 5 bases at J, leaving 4 bases unmatched. CDR3 size: 14 residues. The V gene's germline CDR1 is KGHSH and CDR2 LQKENI. For the CDR3, the DNA is TGTGCCAGCTCACAGACAGGGGGCAGGACTGAAGCTTTCTTT. Amino acids: CASSQTGGRTEAFF. The whole variable domain, filled in from reference TRBV18 and TRBJ1-1, reads NAGVMQNPRHLVRRRGQEARLRCSPMKGHSHVYWYRQLPEEGLKFMVYLQKENIIDESGMPKERFSAEFPKEGPSILRIQQVVRGDSAAYFCASSQTGGRTEAFFGQGTRLTVV.

Concerning this clone: One end of the junction does not line up with germline, which may come from a read error. The genes are TRBV7-7 and TRBJ2-5, with TRBD2 matching over 7 bases. This CDR3 contains 16 residues. The germline V gene has CDR1 SSHAT and CDR2 FNYEAQ (reference sequence). CDR3 loop: CASSPRPGLVQETQYF. In DNA, the CDR3 is TGTGCTAGCAGCCCTCGGCCCGGACTAGTCCAAGAGACCCAGTACTTC.

The chain couples TRBV6-6 to TRBJ1-1; D is perhaps TRBD1 (6 bases). V lost 6 bases to trimming and J lost 4 bases, with 18 bases between them. The CDR3 has 15 amino acids. Germline CDR1 and CDR2: MNHNY and SVGAGI (reference sequence). DNA of the CDR3: TGTGCCAGCAGCCAGCAACAGGGATCCTTCACTGAAGCTTTCTTT. Translating gives CASSQQQGSFTEAFF.

The chain recombines TRBV7-9 with TRBJ1-1, with a possible D match to TRBD1 (5 bases). With 5 bases removed from V and 1 base from J, the gap between germline ends came to 11 bases. The germline V gene has CDR1 SEHNR and CDR2 FQNEAQ (reference sequence). CDR3 size: 14 residues. In DNA, the CDR3 is TGTGCCAGCAGCAATCGTGGGGGGAACACTGAAGCTTTCTTT. This translates into CASSNRGGNTEAFF.

A single count supports this clone. The V and J genes are TRBV3-1 (or the pseudogene TRBV3-2) and TRBJ2-6; 7 nucleotides align to TRBD2. Losses at the gene ends were 4 bases for V and 0 bases for J; bases not matched to a gene: 9. Germline loops: CDR1 LGHDT, CDR2 YNNKEL (reference sequence). This CDR3 has 18 amino acids. Here the CDR3 reads CASSPAPGLTSGANVLTF. CDR3 DNA: TGTGCCAGCAGCCCTGCCCCGGGACTAACCTCTGGGGCCAACGTCCTGACTTTC.

The J gene is TRBJ1-3, the V gene TRBV2; the D gene is possibly TRBD1 (6 bases). Germline CDR1 and CDR2: SNHLY and FYNNEI. V was pared by 6 bases and J by 2 bases, with 11 bases between. The CDR3 is 14 residues long. The CDR3 sequence: CASRSTGTGNTIYF. CDR3 coding DNA: TGTGCCAGCAGGTCAACAGGGACTGGAAACACCATATATTTT.

The genes are TRBV4-3 and TRBJ1-2, with D uncertain. Germline-derived CDR1 and CDR2 are LGHNA and YSLEER. V gave up 0 bases and J gave up 6 bases, with 14 bases separating them. This CDR3 comprises 15 residues. CDR3 amino acids: CASSQDIGIPNGYTF. CDR3 DNA: TGCGCCAGCAGCCAAGATATAGGGATTCCAAATGGCTACACCTTC.

The chain joins TRBV7-9 to TRBJ1-3, with D perhaps TRBD1 (5 bases). There are 15 residues in the CDR3. Germline V gene lookup returns CDR1 SEHNR and CDR2 FQNEAQ (reference sequence). Trimming left V 5 bases short and J 4 bases short, with 15 bases between. The CDR3 is CASSPFEGLGNTIYF. In DNA, the CDR3 is TGTGCCAGCAGCCCCTTCGAGGGGTTAGGAAACACCATATATTTT.

The V call is TRBV30, the J call TRBJ1-5, with no clear D. The CDR3 is 14 residues long. V was clipped by 3 bases and J by 3 bases, with 12 bases between them. Germline V gene sequence: CDR1 GTSNPN, CDR2 SVGIG (reference sequence). DNA for the CDR3: TGTGCCTGGAGCCTCGGACGGCTCAATCAGCCCCAGCATTTT. This gives the protein CAWSLGRLNQPQHF. The entire variable domain, with the rest obtained from reference TRBV30 and TRBJ1-5, is as follows: SQTIHQWPATLVQPVGSPLSLECTVEGTSNPNLYWYRQAAGRGLQLLFYSVGIGQISSEVPQNLSASRPQDRQFILSSKKLLLSDSGFYLCAWSLGRLNQPQHFGDGTRLSIL.

J is TRBJ1-1 and V is TRBV25-1; no clear D gene. Germline values: CDR1 MGHDK, CDR2 SYGVNS. The CDR3 has 11 residues. With 5 bases removed from V and 5 bases from J, the gap between germline ends came to 6 bases. CDR3 region: CASSLATEAFF. The DNA for the CDR3 is TGTGCCAGCAGTCTAGCTACTGAAGCTTTCTTT.

The gene calls are TRBV10-3 and TRBJ2-4; TRBD2 agrees at 8 bases. From germline, CDR1 is ENHRY and CDR2 SYGVKD. The V and J ends lost 0 bases and 6 bases, in that order; junction bases with no gene match: 10. The CDR3 sequence is 17 residues long. CDR3 in amino acids: CAISESPWTSRTNIQYF. For the CDR3, the DNA is TGTGCCATCAGTGAGTCTCCCTGGACTAGCCGAACAAACATTCAGTACTTC.

The J gene is TRBJ1-3, the V gene TRBV19; 8 bases align to TRBD1. CDR3 length equals 14 residues. Germline V gene lookup returns CDR1 LNHDA and CDR2 SQIVND (reference sequence). Trimming removed 4 bases from V and 4 bases from J; junction bases left unmatched: 3. The DNA for the CDR3 is TGTGCCAGTAGTACCCGGGACAGGGGAAACACCATATATTTT. This encodes CASSTRDRGNTIYF.

The chain employs TRBV7-9 and TRBJ2-7; D might be TRBD1 or TRBD2, each matching 6 bases. This CDR3 has 14 amino acids. V was trimmed by 4 bases and J by 7 bases, leaving 17 bases between them. Per the germline V gene, CDR1 is SEHNR and CDR2 is FQNEAQ (reference sequence). CDR3 coding DNA: TGTGCCAGCAGCTCACTCTTAGGGGGGAGGGAGCAGTACGTC. Translating it yields CASSSLLGGREQYV.

The chain recombines TRBV30 with TRBJ2-7, with D uncertain. The CDR3 sequence is 12 residues long. V lost 0 bases to trimming and J lost 4 bases, with 7 bases between them. Germline CDR1 is GTSNPN and CDR2 is SVGIG (reference sequence). The CDR3 nucleotides are TGTGCCTGGAGTGTACCCGGTTACGAGCAGTACTTC. Translation gives CAWSVPGYEQYF.

The chain uses TRBV7-2 and TRBJ2-1; 9 bases agree with TRBD2. The V gene end was trimmed by 5 bases and the J gene end by 8 bases; junction bases not matched to a gene: 7. Germline V gene data show CDR1 as SGHTA and CDR2 as FQGNSA. This CDR3 has 14 residues. DNA of the CDR3: TGTGCCAGCAGCCGCCTAGCGGGAAGCTATGAGCAGTTCTTC. The encoded protein is CASSRLAGSYEQFF.

The V gene is TRBV29-1, the J gene TRBJ1-1; maybe TRBD1 (5 bases). Germline V gives CDR1 SQVTM, CDR2 ANQGSEA. V dropped 1 base and J dropped 5 bases, with 23 bases sitting between them. The CDR3 length is 17 residues. CDR3 nucleotides: TGCAGCGTTGAAGGGGGGACTCCTGACATCGGAGGAACTGAAGCTTTCTTT. Translation: CSVEGGTPDIGGTEAFF.

J is TRBJ1-2 and V is TRBV5-1; 12 nucleotides agree with TRBD1. V lost 0 bases to trimming and J lost 4 bases; unmatched junction nucleotides: 4. Germline V gene data show CDR1 as SGHRS and CDR2 as YFSETQ. The length of the CDR3 is 16 residues. Here the CDR3 reads CASSLVSGQGAYGYTF. Written as DNA, the CDR3 is TGCGCCAGCAGCTTGGTATCGGGACAGGGGGCCTATGGCTACACCTTC. The full variable domain, in which reference TRBV5-1 and TRBJ1-2 provide the parts outside the CDR3, is KAGVTQTPRYLIKTRGQQVTLSCSPISGHRSVSWYQQTPGQGLQFLFEYFSETQRNKGNFPGRFSGRQFSNSRSEMNVSTLELGDSALYLCASSLVSGQGAYGYTFGSGTRLTVV.

V is TRBV19 and J is TRBJ2-7, with 10 bases lining up with TRBD1. V was pared by 6 bases and J by 6 bases, with 11 bases of the junction left unmatched. Germline CDR1 LNHDA, CDR2 SQIVND (reference sequence). CDR3 size: 15 residues. This CDR3 is CASRPTLGQGGEQYF. The CDR3 nucleotides read TGTGCCAGTAGGCCAACACTCGGACAGGGGGGCGAGCAGTACTTC.

This chain uses TRBV3-1 (or the pseudogene TRBV3-2) with TRBJ1-3, with D hard to call. The CDR3 is 16 amino acids. Trimming stripped 1 base from V and 0 bases from J, with 10 bases between. From germline, CDR1 is LGHDT and CDR2 YNNKEL (reference sequence). The chain's CDR3 is CASSQVRTSSGNTIYF. The CDR3 DNA follows: TGTGCCAGCAGCCAAGTGCGTACTAGCTCTGGAAACACCATATATTTT.

The CDR3, as DNA: TGTGCCAGCAGCACGGGGACGACAGGAAACTATGGCTACACCTTC. Translation gives CASSTGTTGNYGYTF. The V and J genes are TRBV7-9 and TRBJ1-2, with D maybe TRBD1 (6 bases). The V gene lost 5 bases and the J gene lost 2 bases, with 15 bases spanning the gap. The CDR3 length is 15 residues. Germline CDR1 is SEHNR and CDR2 is FQNEAQ (reference sequence).

In nucleotides, the CDR3 is TGTGCCAGCAGCTCCCTCGGGACAGGGTCCCTTAGCACAGATACGCAGTATTTT. Amino acid sequence: CASSSLGTGSLSTDTQYF. The chain carries TRBV5-6 and TRBJ2-3, with 9 nucleotides matching TRBD1. V was clipped by 3 bases and J by 0 bases; unmatched bases: 11. Germline V gives CDR1 SGHDT, CDR2 YYEEEE. This CDR3 region has 18 residues.

The chain combines TRBV7-9 with TRBJ1-2; no definite D call. Trimming stripped 1 base from V and 0 bases from J, with 6 bases between. The CDR3 runs to 14 residues. Germline assignment: CDR1 SEHNR and CDR2 FQNEAQ (reference sequence). CDR3 bases: TGTGCCAGCAGCTTAGACGGATCTAACTATGGCTACACCTTC. It encodes CASSLDGSNYGYTF.

The CDR3 sequence: CASSSGVQAYNEQFF. The CDR3 nucleotides read TGTGCCAGCAGTTCAGGGGTACAGGCCTACAATGAGCAGTTCTTC. The chain links TRBV28 to TRBJ2-1; weak D call: TRBD1 (6 bases). The CDR3 is 15 residues long. The V end lost 4 bases, the J end lost 2 bases, and 12 bases lay between the germline ends. CDR1 MDHEN and CDR2 SYDVKM come from the germline V gene.

The chain recombines TRBV9 with TRBJ2-3; D is perhaps TRBD1 or TRBD2 (5 bases each). The germline V and J ends were trimmed by 7 bases and 6 bases, with 27 bases remaining between them. Germline V lookup: CDR1 SGDLS, CDR2 YYNGEE. The CDR3 spans 17 residues. The CDR3: CASAGTSSAVGSDTQYF. The CDR3 nucleotides read TGTGCCAGCGCCGGGACCTCCAGCGCGGTCGGATCCGATACGCAGTATTTT.

The chain recombines TRBV9 with TRBJ2-2; D gene ambiguous. Trimming left V 1 base short and J 1 base short, with 5 bases between. Germline V lookup: CDR1 SGDLS, CDR2 YYNGEE. This CDR3 has 14 residues. DNA of the CDR3: TGTGCCAGCAGCGTATCCCAGAACACCGGGGAGCTGTTTTTT. Residues: CASSVSQNTGELFF. The variable domain in full, completed from reference TRBV9 and TRBJ2-2, reads DSGVTQTPKHLITATGQRVTLRCSPRSGDLSVYWYQQSLDQGLQFLIQYYNGEERAKGNILERFSAQQFPDLHSELNLSSLELGDSALYFCASSVSQNTGELFFGEGSRLTVL.

This rearrangement joins TRBV12-3 or TRBV12-4 to TRBJ2-1; no firm D call. The CDR3 loop spans 13 amino acids. V was pared by 2 bases and J by 10 bases, with 12 bases between. CDR3 in DNA: TGTGCCAGCAGTTTATCCCTAATGGGGGAGCAGTTCTTC. Translating gives CASSLSLMGEQFF.

CDR3 sequence: CASSSIQGYNTEAFF. The CDR3, as DNA: TGTGCCAGCAGCAGTATACAGGGATATAACACTGAAGCTTTCTTT. The chain employs TRBV3-1 (or the pseudogene TRBV3-2) and TRBJ1-1; TRBD1 is a possible D gene (6 bases). The V end was cut by 5 bases, the J end by 2 bases, with 15 bases between. The length of the CDR3 is 15 residues. Germline CDR1 is LGHDT and CDR2 is YNNKEL (reference sequence).

This rearrangement joins TRBV6-5 to TRBJ1-2; no reliable D call. There are 14 residues in the CDR3. CDR1 is MNHEY and CDR2 is SVGAGI in the germline V gene. V was clipped by 5 bases and J by 2 bases, with 12 bases between them. This chain's CDR3 is CASSPFEANYGYTF. For the CDR3, the DNA is TGTGCCAGCAGTCCGTTTGAGGCCAACTATGGCTACACCTTC.